The 27 T cell receptor beta chains listed next were all sequenced from one sample in a study of vaccination effects on CD4 cells after COVID-19. Sequencing followed a ViraFEST assay step that expanded antigen-specific CD4+ T cells with viral peptide pools. With about ten days of culture completed, CD4+ T cells were isolated. Either the mRNA-1273 or the BNT162b2 vaccine was given to participants as two doses. Profiled with immunoSEQ multiplex PCR; TCRdb holds only in-frame clones, not every one. Here the sample spans tens of thousands of clones, roughly four fifths being singletons. Their antigens remain unidentified. The specimen was CD4+ T cells from PBMCs cultured with HCoV-NL63 spike peptides, collected after COVID-19 vaccination. The source is a human donor who received a COVID-19 vaccine. Some clones in this sample may be carry-over from other donors' samples.

This clone was found a few times. The chain recombines TRBV7-7 with TRBJ1-5, with D possibly TRBD1 on 6 matching bases. CDR3 length: 12 residues. CDR1 and CDR2 (germline): SSHAT, FNYEAQ (reference sequence). The ends were cut back, 6 bases at V and 6 bases at J, with 9 bases in the middle. CDR3 in DNA: TGTGCCAGCAGGGGCAGGGGTCAGCCCCAGCATTTT. Protein product: CASRGRGQPQHF.

V usage is TRBV5-8 and J usage is TRBJ2-3; 9 positions agree with TRBD1. The CDR3 covers 14 residues. The V and J ends lost 7 bases and 2 bases, in that order; junction bases with no gene match: 5. Germline CDR1 SGHTS, CDR2 YDEGEE. The CDR3 nucleotides read TGTGCCAGCCCCGGGACAGGGCCCACAGATACGCAGTATTTT. It translates to CASPGTGPTDTQYF. The whole variable domain, remainder taken from reference TRBV5-8 and TRBJ2-3, is EAGVTQSPTHLIKTRGQQATLRCSPISGHTSVYWYQQALGLGLQFLLWYDEGEERNRGNFPPRFSGRQFPNYSSELNVNALELEDSALYLCASPGTGPTDTQYFGPGTRLTVL.

This clone was seen more than once but under ten times. The chain uses TRBV5-1 and TRBJ2-7; 8 nucleotides match TRBD2. The CDR3 is 14 residues long. Germline loops: CDR1 SGHRS, CDR2 YFSETQ. Losses at the gene ends were 1 base for V and 7 bases for J; bases not matched to a gene: 7. The CDR3 DNA follows: TGCGCCAGCAGCTTGCGGTGCGGGGGGTGGGAGCAGTACGTC. Amino acid sequence: CASSLRCGGWEQYV.

This chain uses TRBV5-8 with TRBJ1-4, with 7 bases identical to TRBD1. Trimming removed 4 bases from V and 0 bases from J; junction bases left unmatched: 6. Germline V gene sequence: CDR1 SGHTS, CDR2 YDEGEE. The CDR3 totals 16 residues. In DNA, the CDR3 is TGTGCCAGCAGCGGAACCGGGACAGCAACTAATGAAAAACTGTTTTTT. It specifies CASSGTGTATNEKLFF.

This rearrangement joins TRBV24-1 to TRBJ1-2; the D gene is possibly TRBD1 (5 bases). Germline CDR1 is KGHDR and CDR2 is SFDVKD. V lost 2 bases to trimming and J lost 4 bases, with 13 bases between them. The length of the CDR3 is 15 residues. CDR3 region: CATSDSRGAGYGYTF. In DNA form, the CDR3 reads TGTGCCACCAGTGATTCCAGAGGGGCGGGCTATGGCTACACCTTC.

The chain uses TRBV6-5 and TRBJ2-3; 9 positions agree with TRBD1. Trimming removed 6 bases from V and 1 base from J; junction bases left unmatched: 2. The CDR3 is made up of 14 amino acids. The germline V gene encodes CDR1 MNHEY and CDR2 SVGAGI. CDR3 sequence: CASRDRGRTDTQYF. The CDR3 bases are TGTGCCAGCAGGGACAGGGGACGCACAGATACGCAGTATTTT.

The chain recombines TRBV2 with TRBJ2-3; the D gene is possibly TRBD2 (6 bases). CDR3 length: 13 residues. The germline CDR1 and CDR2 sequences are SNHLY and FYNNEI. The V gene lost 8 bases and the J gene lost 9 bases, with 18 bases spanning the gap. The CDR3 region has the DNA TGTGCCAGCTCCGCAGCGGGCGGCCCGACGCAGTATTTT. It encodes CASSAAGGPTQYF.

This rearrangement joins TRBV6-6 to TRBJ2-1; TRBD2 matches 9 bases. The germline CDR1 and CDR2 sequences are MNHNY and SVGAGI (reference sequence). The CDR3 loop spans 14 amino acids. Trimming at V came to 8 bases and at J to 5 bases, leaving 7 bases not matched to a gene. The CDR3 DNA follows: TGTGCCAGCGGACAAATAGCGGGGGACAATGAGCAGTTCTTC. The encoded protein is CASGQIAGDNEQFF.

The chain combines TRBV2 with TRBJ1-6; weak D call: TRBD1 (6 bases). Germline V gene sequence: CDR1 SNHLY, CDR2 FYNNEI. This CDR3 has 16 residues. V shed 5 bases and J shed 2 bases, with 13 bases lying between them. CDR3 residues: CASSSDRAPYNSPLHF. CDR3 sequence (DNA): TGTGCCAGCAGTTCGGACAGAGCCCCCTATAATTCACCCCTCCACTTT.

V is TRBV19 and J is TRBJ1-2, with no clear D. Germline lookup yields CDR1 LNHDA and CDR2 SQIVND (reference sequence). CDR3 length: 16 residues. Trimming left V 8 bases short and J 5 bases short, with 24 bases between. Here the CDR3 reads CASGNPLRGDYYGYTF. CDR3 nucleotides: TGTGCCAGTGGGAATCCCCTCCGAGGCGACTATTATGGCTACACCTTC.

This clone was observed a single time. The rearrangement uses TRBV6-5 and TRBJ1-1; TRBD1 is a possible D gene (6 bases). The CDR3 is 15 residues long. V was pared by 6 bases and J by 3 bases, with 17 bases between. Per the germline V gene, CDR1 is MNHEY and CDR2 is SVGAGI. The CDR3 sequence is CASSSQGGGDTEAFF. In DNA form, the CDR3 reads TGTGCCAGCAGCTCACAGGGAGGAGGGGACACTGAAGCTTTCTTT.

V gene TRBV28 combines with J gene TRBJ2-7, with TRBD1 matching over 10 bases. The CDR3 is made up of 15 amino acids. Per the germline V gene, CDR1 is MDHEN and CDR2 is SYDVKM. Trimming at V came to 6 bases and at J to 2 bases, leaving 7 bases not matched to a gene. The CDR3 sequence: CASRPGQGVPYEQYV. CDR3 DNA sequence: TGTGCCAGCAGGCCAGGACAGGGGGTGCCCTACGAGCAGTACGTC.

This chain links TRBV4-1 with TRBJ1-5; D not resolved. Germline CDR1 MGHRA, CDR2 YSYEKL. Trimming stripped 0 bases from V and 6 bases from J, with 18 bases between. There are 17 residues in the CDR3. The CDR3 sequence is CASSQEASRDRIQPQHF. The CDR3 DNA is TGCGCCAGCAGCCAAGAGGCGTCGAGGGATCGGATTCAGCCCCAGCATTTT.

This chain joins TRBV5-1 and TRBJ2-5, with 8 bases that match TRBD2. This CDR3 has 15 residues. Germline V gene sequence: CDR1 SGHRS, CDR2 YFSETQ. The V gene end was trimmed by 0 bases and the J gene end by 5 bases; junction bases not matched to a gene: 6. The CDR3 sequence: CASSLARGGRETQYF. The CDR3 region has the DNA TGCGCCAGCAGCTTGGCACGGGGGGGCCGGGAGACCCAGTACTTC.

The chain uses TRBV6-1 and TRBJ1-2, with D possibly being TRBD1 (5 bases). V lost 2 bases, J lost 3 bases, and 10 bases lay in between. Germline CDR1 and CDR2: MNHNS and SASEGT. The CDR3 extends over 14 amino acids. CDR3 loop: CASSEHETDYGYTF. DNA of the CDR3: TGTGCCAGCAGTGAACACGAGACAGACTATGGCTACACCTTC.

The V call is TRBV5-1, the J call TRBJ2-1; unclear D gene. V was pared by 0 bases and J by 5 bases, with 3 bases between. This CDR3 comprises 12 residues. Germline V gene data show CDR1 as SGHRS and CDR2 as YFSETQ. The CDR3 spells CASSLEDNEQFF. The CDR3 region has the DNA TGCGCCAGCAGCTTGGAGGACAATGAGCAGTTCTTC.

J is TRBJ1-2 and V is TRBV29-1; D gene ambiguous. The germline gives CDR1 SQVTM, CDR2 ANQGSEA. The V and J ends lost 0 bases and 5 bases respectively, with 1 base between them. This CDR3 has 10 amino acids. The CDR3 sequence is CSVEDYGYTF. The CDR3 nucleotides read TGCAGCGTTGAAGATTATGGCTACACCTTC. Together with reference TRBV29-1 and TRBJ1-2, the CDR3 gives the full variable domain: SAVISQKPSRDICQRGTSLTIQCQVDSQVTMMFWYRQQPGQSLTLIATANQGSEATYESGFVIDKFPISRPNLTFSTLTVSNMSPEDSSIYLCSVEDYGYTFGSGTRLTVV.

The chain is built from TRBV5-5 and TRBJ1-2; 8 nucleotides line up with TRBD1. This CDR3 has 15 amino acids. Per the germline V gene, CDR1 is SGHKS and CDR2 is YYEKEE (reference sequence). V dropped 0 bases and J dropped 4; count of bases not matched to a gene: 5. The CDR3 DNA reads as TGTGCCAGCAGCTTGGGGACAGGGATAAGCTATGGCTACACCTTC. It yields the protein CASSLGTGISYGYTF.

The V and J genes are TRBV7-2 and TRBJ2-3; the match to TRBD1 covers 8 bases. In germline, CDR1 is SGHTA, CDR2 FQGNSA. With V trimmed by 5 bases and J by 1 base, 5 bases remained unmatched. The CDR3 consists of 15 residues. DNA of the CDR3: TGTGCCAGCAGCCCACAGGGGGTAGGCACAGATACGCAGTATTTT. This sequence encodes CASSPQGVGTDTQYF.

This clone was counted once. V and J are TRBV28 and TRBJ1-4; tentatively, D is TRBD1 (6 bases). V was trimmed by 5 bases and J by 8 bases, leaving 15 bases between them. There are 14 residues in the CDR3. Per the germline V gene, CDR1 is MDHEN and CDR2 is SYDVKM. The CDR3 nucleotides read TGTGCCAGCAGTCTCCCCGGGGGCGGAGAAAAACTGTTTTTT. This codes for CASSLPGGGEKLFF.

The V and J genes are TRBV2 and TRBJ1-5, with D possibly matching TRBD1 (5 bases). Deletions cut 8 bases from V and 6 bases from J, with 11 bases between. The V gene's germline CDR1 is SNHLY and CDR2 FYNNEI. CDR3 size: 12 residues. In DNA, the CDR3 is TGTGCCAGCGGGGGTGTGGGTCAGCCCCAGCATTTT. Translating gives CASGGVGQPQHF.

This CDR3 reads CASSPAQGSLGYTF. CDR3 DNA: TGTGCCAGCTCACCCGCACAGGGGAGTTTGGGCTACACCTTC. The chain recombines TRBV18 with TRBJ1-2; 7 bases map to TRBD1. CDR3 length: 14 amino acids. CDR1 and CDR2 (germline): KGHSH, LQKENI. With 3 bases clipped from V and 8 bases from J, the junction kept 9 bases outside the gene matches. Full variable domain (missing parts from reference TRBV18 and TRBJ1-2): NAGVMQNPRHLVRRRGQEARLRCSPMKGHSHVYWYRQLPEEGLKFMVYLQKENIIDESGMPKERFSAEFPKEGPSILRIQQVVRGDSAAYFCASSPAQGSLGYTFGSGTRLTVV.

The rearrangement links TRBV7-2 to TRBJ2-7; no clear D gene. Germline loops: CDR1 SGHTA, CDR2 FQGNSA. The V end was cut by 4 bases, the J end by 4 bases, with 17 bases between. The CDR3 consists of 15 residues. The CDR3 is CASSSDRGRAYEQYV. CDR3 DNA: TGTGCCAGCAGCTCGGACCGTGGAAGGGCGTACGAGCAGTACGTC.

The chain couples TRBV9 to TRBJ2-3, with D maybe TRBD1 (6 bases). The CDR3 runs 15 residues. V lost 6 bases to trimming and J lost 0 bases, with 14 bases between them. Per germline, CDR1 SGDLS and CDR2 YYNGEE. This CDR3 is CASTPRGFSTDTQYF. The CDR3 coding sequence is TGTGCCAGCACCCCGAGGGGGTTTAGCACAGATACGCAGTATTTT.

The V call is TRBV12-3 or TRBV12-4, the J call TRBJ2-1; D not certain. CDR3 length equals 12 residues. Trimming stripped 3 bases from V and 9 bases from J, with 9 bases between. CDR3 in amino acids: CASSLIRGEQFF. DNA for the CDR3: TGTGCCAGCAGTTTGATCCGAGGTGAGCAGTTCTTC.

V gene TRBV15 combines with J gene TRBJ2-5; no firm D call. The CDR3 totals 16 residues. The ends were cut back, 0 bases at V and 1 base at J, with 12 bases in the middle. Germline lookup yields CDR1 LNHNV and CDR2 YYDKDF (reference sequence). CDR3 residues: CATSREGYPLQETQYF. Here the CDR3 DNA reads TGTGCCACCAGCAGAGAAGGGTACCCCCTCCAAGAGACCCAGTACTTC.

V usage is TRBV5-1 and J usage is TRBJ2-3, with TRBD2 as a possible D gene (5 bases). V lost 1 base and J lost 3, with 18 bases in between. Germline V CDR1 and CDR2: SGHRS, YFSETQ. The CDR3 totals 17 residues. The CDR3: CASSLIANKMGTDTQYF. The DNA for the CDR3 is TGCGCCAGCAGCTTGATAGCGAACAAAATGGGGACAGATACGCAGTATTTT.